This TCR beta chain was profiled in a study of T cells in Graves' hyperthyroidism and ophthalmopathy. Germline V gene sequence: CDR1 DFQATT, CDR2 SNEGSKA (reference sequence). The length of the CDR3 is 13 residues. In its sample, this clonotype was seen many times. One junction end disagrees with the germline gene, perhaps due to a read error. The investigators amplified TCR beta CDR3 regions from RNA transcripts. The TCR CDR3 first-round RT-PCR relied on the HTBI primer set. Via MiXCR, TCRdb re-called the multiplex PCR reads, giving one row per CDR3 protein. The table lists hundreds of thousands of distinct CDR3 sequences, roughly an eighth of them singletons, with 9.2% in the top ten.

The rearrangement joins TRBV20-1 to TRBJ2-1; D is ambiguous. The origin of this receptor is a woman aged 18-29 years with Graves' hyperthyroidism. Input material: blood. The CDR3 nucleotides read TGCAGTGCCCCGCTGAGTCCTCGCAATGAGCATTTCTTC. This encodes CSAPLSPRNEHFF.